The rows below give T cell receptor beta chains drawn from one sample of a study of blood T cells in healthy people across ages. TCRdb re-analysed the 5' RACE reads in MiXCR, keeping a single row per CDR3 protein. The sample has approximately 810,000 distinct CDR3 sequences; roughly 26% are singletons. The source material was blood. These receptor sequences come from a woman at least 80 years old in good health. CDR3s include the opening cysteine and the closing phenylalanine or tryptophan. D genes are given only for firm matches. Not every row has a clone size; where given, it reads once, few, many or a size class.

j_call v_call clone_size d_call cdr3_aa cdr3_nt
TRBJ2-5 TRBV15 many TRBD2 CATSKYSGGAGETQYF TGTGCCACCAGCAAGTATAGCGGGGGGGCCGGGGAGACCCAGTACTTC
TRBJ2-3 TRBV11-2 - TRBD2 CASLSLVAGNTDTQYF TGTGCCAGCTTGTCGTTGGTAGCGGGAAACACAGATACGCAGTATTTT
TRBJ2-7 TRBV11-2 - - CASSSPRTAGHYEQYF TGTGCCAGCAGCTCTCCACGAACGGCAGGCCACTACGAGCAGTACTTC
TRBJ2-5 TRBV7-9 few TRBD2 CASSPTSGHEQYF TGTGCCAGCAGCCCCACTAGCGGCCATGAGCAGTACTTC
TRBJ2-7 TRBV6-2/TRBV6-3 - - CASSYKVNEQYF TGTGCCAGCAGTTACAAGGTCAACGAGCAGTACTTC
TRBJ1-2 TRBV7-9 few - CASSLDVVYGYTF TGTGCCAGCAGCTTAGACGTGGTCTATGGCTACACCTTC
TRBJ1-2 TRBV9 many - CASKRDTINYGYTF TGTGCCAGCAAGCGGGACACAATTAACTATGGCTACACCTTC
TRBJ2-6 TRBV4-3 many - CASSQQLSGANVLTF TGCGCCAGCAGCCAACAGCTCTCTGGGGCCAACGTCCTGACTTTC
TRBJ2-6 TRBV6-5 few TRBD1 CASSFLGQGSAGANVLTF TGTGCCAGCAGTTTCCTAGGACAGGGATCTGCTGGGGCCAACGTCCTGACTTTC
TRBJ2-3 TRBV7-2 - TRBD2 CAGSTYQLAGPGDTQYF TGTGCCGGCAGCACCTACCAACTAGCGGGTCCGGGGGATACGCAGTATTTT
TRBJ1-5 TRBV6-6 - TRBD1 CASSYSGTANQPQHF TGTGCCAGCAGTTACTCAGGGACAGCAAATCAGCCCCAGCATTTT
TRBJ1-2 TRBV21-1 many - CASSKDEGDRGPNYGYTF TGTGCCAGCAGCAAAGACGAGGGGGACAGGGGACCTAACTATGGCTACACCTTC
TRBJ1-2 TRBV7-9 - - CASSLLSLGGYTF TGTGCCAGCAGCTTATTGAGTTTGGGTGGCTACACCTTC
TRBJ1-4 TRBV5-1 - - CASSRDGTNEKLFF TGCGCCAGCAGCCGGGACGGAACTAATGAAAAACTGTTTTTT
TRBJ2-7 TRBV28 many - CASSLETGGTRGYF TGTGCCAGCAGTTTGGAGACAGGCGGTACGAGGGGGTACTTC
TRBJ2-3 TRBV14 many TRBD1 CASSQDPDRVRYTQYF TGTGCCAGCAGCCAAGACCCGGACAGGGTTAGATATACGCAGTATTTT
TRBJ2-3 TRBV27 - TRBD2 CASSSGTSGTPKYF TGTGCCAGCAGTTCGGGGACTAGCGGGACTCCGAAGTATTTT
TRBJ2-3 TRBV18 many - CASSPSPGNTDTQYF TGTGCCAGCTCACCAAGCCCCGGGAACACAGATACGCAGTATTTT
TRBJ1-2 TRBV7-9 many - CASSPWTLQGYTF TGTGCCAGCAGCCCTTGGACACTACAAGGCTACACCTTC
TRBJ1-2 TRBV20-1 - - CSAGGGKGYTF TGCAGTGCCGGGGGAGGGAAAGGCTACACCTTC
TRBJ2-4 TRBV5-6 many - CASSLSLVEVRAKNIQYF TGTGCCAGCAGCCTATCGTTGGTCGAAGTTCGAGCCAAAAACATTCAGTACTTC
TRBJ2-7 TRBV12-3/TRBV12-4 - - CASGLGGDEQYF TGTGCCAGCGGTTTAGGAGGGGATGAGCAGTACTTC
TRBJ2-5 TRBV7-2 many TRBD2 CASSLGGWTSGGLPQETQYF TGTGCCAGCAGCTTAGGGGGATGGACTAGCGGGGGGCTACCTCAAGAGACCCAGTACTTC
TRBJ2-5 TRBV7-2 many TRBD2 CASSLTSGGGRETQYF TGTGCCAGCAGCTTGACTAGCGGGGGGGGAAGAGAGACCCAGTACTTC
TRBJ2-7 TRBV4-3 - TRBD2 CASSQVVPGLAGTSYNEQYF TGCGCCAGCAGCCAAGTCGTCCCGGGACTAGCGGGGACCTCCTACAATGAACAGTACTTC
TRBJ2-1 TRBV7-9 - - CASSLAGGYDEQFF TGTGCCAGCAGCTTAGCAGGGGGGTACGATGAGCAGTTCTTC
TRBJ2-4 TRBV14 - - CASSFDMGIQYF TGTGCCAGCAGCTTCGACATGGGTATTCAGTACTTC
TRBJ2-7 TRBV5-1 - - CASSLGLVGVNEQYF TGCGCCAGCAGCTTGGGGCTGGTGGGGGTTAATGAGCAGTACTTC
TRBJ1-2 TRBV20-1 - - CSARDSRGTVKSSRGYTF TGCAGTGCTAGAGATTCCCGGGGAACAGTCAAGTCTTCGAGGGGCTACACCTTC
TRBJ1-1 TRBV21-1 many - CASRLLNTEAFF TGTGCCAGCAGGCTCCTGAACACTGAAGCTTTCTTT
TRBJ2-6 TRBV6-5 many - CASSYFSPRQANSGANVLTF TGTGCCAGCAGTTACTTCTCCCCAAGACAGGCTAATTCTGGGGCCAACGTCCTGACTTTC
TRBJ1-5 TRBV5-5 - - CASSAGAGQPQHF TGTGCCAGCAGCGCAGGGGCGGGGCAGCCCCAGCATTTT
TRBJ1-2 TRBV7-2 many - CASSTRQANYGYTF TGTGCCAGCAGCACTAGACAGGCTAACTATGGCTACACCTTC
TRBJ1-4 TRBV2 few TRBD1 CASKTRTGGNEKLFF TGTGCCAGCAAGACCCGGACAGGGGGCAATGAAAAACTGTTTTTT
TRBJ2-4 TRBV5-1 once - CASSLIGIKNIQYF TGCGCCAGCAGCCTCATAGGGATTAAAAACATTCAGTACTTC
TRBJ1-1 TRBV27 - - CASSLFPGGRGAFF TGTGCCAGCAGTTTATTCCCCGGCGGCAGGGGAGCTTTCTTT
TRBJ2-7 TRBV4-1 many - CASSQDWPGRSYEQYF TGCGCCAGCAGCCAAGATTGGCCAGGGCGGTCCTACGAGCAGTACTTC
TRBJ2-3 TRBV6-5 many TRBD2 CASTSSGTSADTQYF TGTGCCAGCACCTCTTCCGGGACTAGCGCCGATACGCAGTATTTT
TRBJ2-3 TRBV9 many TRBD2 CASSEPAGGSTDTQYF TGTGCCAGCAGCGAGCCCGCCGGGGGGTCCACAGATACGCAGTATTTT
TRBJ2-1 TRBV7-9 - TRBD1 CASSLGQGVDFAWFF TGTGCCAGCAGCTTGGGACAGGGGGTAGATTTCGCGTGGTTCTTC
TRBJ2-7 TRBV27 many TRBD1 CASSARQGPSEQYF TGTGCCAGCAGTGCGCGACAGGGGCCGTCGGAGCAGTACTTC
TRBJ2-1 TRBV7-2 - - CASRLAGHNEQFF TGTGCCAGCAGGTTGGCGGGACACAATGAGCAGTTCTTC
TRBJ1-1 TRBV6-5 - - CASSYTATGRMNTEAFF TGTGCCAGCAGTTACACCGCGACAGGCCGCATGAACACTGAAGCTTTCTTT
TRBJ2-5 TRBV24-1 - - CATPGTTQYF TGTGCCACCCCTGGGACGACCCAGTACTTC
TRBJ1-4 TRBV29-1 - - CSVTGGVRDEKLFF TGCAGCGTCACAGGCGGAGTACGCGATGAAAAACTGTTTTTT
TRBJ2-6 TRBV7-2 many - CASSRESGANVLTF TGTGCCAGCAGCCGCGAGTCTGGGGCCAACGTCCTGACTTTC